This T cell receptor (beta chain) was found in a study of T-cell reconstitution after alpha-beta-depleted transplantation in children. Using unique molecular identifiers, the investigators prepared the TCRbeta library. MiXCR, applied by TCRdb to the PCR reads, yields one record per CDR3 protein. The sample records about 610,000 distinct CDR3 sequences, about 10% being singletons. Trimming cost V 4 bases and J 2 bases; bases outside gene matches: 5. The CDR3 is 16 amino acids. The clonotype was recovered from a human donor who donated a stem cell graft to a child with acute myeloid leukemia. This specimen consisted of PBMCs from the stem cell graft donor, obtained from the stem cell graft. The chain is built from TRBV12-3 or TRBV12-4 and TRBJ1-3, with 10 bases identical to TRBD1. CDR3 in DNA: TGTGCCAGCAGTTACCGGACAGGGGGGCCTGGAAACACCATATATTTT. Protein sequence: CASSYRTGGPGNTIYF.